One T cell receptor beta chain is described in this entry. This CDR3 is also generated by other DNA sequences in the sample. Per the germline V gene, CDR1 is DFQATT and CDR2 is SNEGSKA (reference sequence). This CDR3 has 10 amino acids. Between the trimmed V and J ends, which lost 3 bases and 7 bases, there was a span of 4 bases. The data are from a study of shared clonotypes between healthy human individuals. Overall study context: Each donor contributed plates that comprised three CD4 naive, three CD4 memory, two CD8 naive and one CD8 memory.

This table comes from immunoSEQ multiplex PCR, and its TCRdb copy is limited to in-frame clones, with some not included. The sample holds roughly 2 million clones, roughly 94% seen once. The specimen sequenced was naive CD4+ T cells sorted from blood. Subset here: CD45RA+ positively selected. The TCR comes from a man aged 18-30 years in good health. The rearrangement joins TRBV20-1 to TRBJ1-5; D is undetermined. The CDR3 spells CSASPQPQHF. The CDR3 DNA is TGCAGTGCTAGTCCACAGCCCCAGCATTTT.